This T cell receptor (beta chain) was documented in a study of blood T cell repertoires in COVID-19. Study-level background: Acute and convalescent COVID-19 samples came from the United States, Italy and Spain. PBMCs, B-cell-depleted T cells, or T cells provided the cDNA or gDNA that made up the material.

The CDR3 is 13 amino acids. CDR1 is SQVTM and CDR2 is ANQGSEA in the germline V gene. V was cut by 6 bases and J by 0 bases, with 9 bases left in between. In the original analysis: Cell counts per sample came from amplifying reference gene primers. Using immunoSEQ multiplex PCR, the repertoire was profiled, and TCRdb retains in-frame clones only, with some absent. V and J calls plus clone size are reproduced from that table; the DNA served to infer D and trimming. The sample lists fewer than 250,000 clones, around nine tenths occurring once. The TCR originated in a woman aged 55-70 years with acute or convalescent COVID-19. Sequencing was performed on peripheral blood. The chain carries TRBV29-1 and TRBJ1-5; D not certain. CDR3 nucleotide sequence: TGCAGCGTAGGACGGGATAGCAATCAGCCCCAGCATTTT. It yields the protein CSVGRDSNQPQHF.